Below are 32 T cell receptor beta chains sequenced from a single sample in a study of T-cell memory formation after mild COVID-19. TCRdb analysed the 5' RACE reads with MiXCR anew, one entry per CDR3 protein. The sample includes over 50,000 distinct CDR3 sequences, over 8.5% of them seen just once. The source material was PBMCs or a T cell subset sorted from them (not recorded which). The receptors originated from an adult woman who had mild COVID-19 (a few samples of this study predate the infection). Cell type and time point are not known.

The rearrangement links TRBV19 to TRBJ1-1; tentative D call: TRBD1 (6 bases). Germline CDR1 reads LNHDA; CDR2 reads SQIVND (reference sequence). V lost 3 bases and J 1 base, leaving 12 bases between the germline ends. This CDR3 contains 15 residues. CDR3 nucleotide sequence: TGTGCCAGTAGTATCCGTAGGGGGACGAACACTGAAGCTTTCTTT. Its translation is CASSIRRGTNTEAFF.

The sample holds a few counts of this clonotype. V gene TRBV19 combines with J gene TRBJ2-7, with unresolved D. CDR3 size: 16 residues. Trimming took 5 bases from V and 3 from J, leaving 20 bases between them. Germline lookup yields CDR1 LNHDA and CDR2 SQIVND (reference sequence). This CDR3 is CASSRSYQISVYEQYF. In DNA form, the CDR3 reads TGTGCCAGTAGTCGATCGTATCAAATTTCCGTCTACGAGCAGTACTTC.

This clonotype was observed a few times. The chain joins TRBV6-2 or TRBV6-3 to TRBJ2-4; D possibly corresponds to TRBD1 (6 bases). Per germline, CDR1 MNHEY and CDR2 SVGEGT. Trimming stripped 6 bases from V and 0 bases from J, with 12 bases between. The CDR3 is 15 amino acids. CDR3 sequence (DNA): TGTGCCAGCAGCGAACAGGGTTCAGCCAAAAACATTCAGTACTTC. Protein: CASSEQGSAKNIQYF.

V gene TRBV18 combines with J gene TRBJ1-6; perhaps TRBD1 as D (5 bases). The germline gives CDR1 KGHSH, CDR2 LQKENI. The CDR3 contains 12 residues. The V end lost 8 bases, the J end lost 7 bases, and 9 bases lay between the germline ends. CDR3 DNA: TGTGCCAGCGCACGACAGAATTCACCCCTCCACTTT. Protein: CASARQNSPLHF.

This clonotype was recorded a few times. This chain joins TRBV5-1 and TRBJ2-3, with 13 bases identical to TRBD2. CDR3 length: 16 residues. The junction had 1 base not matched to a gene; V was cut back by 0 bases and J by 3 bases. From germline, CDR1 is SGHRS and CDR2 YFSETQ. The DNA of the CDR3 is TGCGCCAGCAGCTTGGGGACTAGCGGGGGAACAGATACGCAGTATTTT. Residues: CASSLGTSGGTDTQYF.

This clonotype was observed at least ten times. The chain uses TRBV12-3 or TRBV12-4 and TRBJ2-1; D gene unclear. V gave up 6 bases and J gave up 0 bases, with 24 bases separating them. The CDR3 extends over 19 amino acids. CDR3 amino acids: CASSSSRKRRLSSYNEQFF. The DNA of the CDR3 is TGTGCCAGCAGCTCCTCACGAAAAAGGCGGCTCAGCTCCTACAATGAGCAGTTCTTC.

This chain connects TRBV3-1 to TRBJ2-3, with 8 bases lining up with TRBD2. Germline-derived CDR1 and CDR2 are LGHDT and YNNKEL (reference sequence). J lost 4 bases, V lost 1 base, and 7 bases had no gene match. The CDR3 is 16 amino acids. The CDR3 DNA follows: TGTGCCAGCAGCCAAGTTAGCGGGGTTTCGGCAGATACGCAGTATTTT. Its translation: CASSQVSGVSADTQYF.

This clonotype occurred many times. CDR3 loop: CASSAGLADEQYF. The DNA of the CDR3 is TGTGCCAGCAGCGCGGGACTAGCTGACGAGCAGTACTTC. The chain has TRBV9 and TRBJ2-7; 9 nucleotides match TRBD2. Germline assignment: CDR1 SGDLS and CDR2 YYNGEE. CDR3 length equals 13 residues. Trimming at V came to 3 bases and at J to 5 bases, leaving 3 bases not matched to a gene.

This clonotype showed up many times. The rearrangement links TRBV7-8 to TRBJ2-5, with 8 bases that match TRBD2. The length of the CDR3 is 16 residues. V lost 4 bases to trimming and J lost 4 bases; unmatched junction nucleotides: 11. Germline V CDR1 and CDR2: SGHVS, FQNEAQ. This CDR3 reads CASSSGAGRALETQYF. CDR3 coding DNA: TGTGCCAGCAGCTCCGGAGCCGGGAGGGCCTTAGAGACCCAGTACTTC.

This clonotype was seen at least ten times. The chain carries TRBV4-2 and TRBJ2-1; unclear D gene. Germline CDR1 LGHNA, CDR2 YNFKEQ. The V gene lost 5 bases and the J gene lost 0 bases, with 14 bases spanning the gap. This CDR3 spans 16 amino acids. The CDR3 reads CASSETALISYNEQFF. CDR3 DNA sequence: TGTGCCAGCAGCGAAACAGCTTTAATCTCCTACAATGAGCAGTTCTTC.

The genes are TRBV19 and TRBJ2-1; either TRBD1 or TRBD2 may supply D (7 bases each). CDR3 size: 15 residues. V lost 6 bases, J lost 4 bases, and 16 bases lay in between. Germline loops: CDR1 LNHDA, CDR2 SQIVND (reference sequence). The CDR3, as DNA: TGTGCCAGTAGGTCCCAGGGGGGGACGTACAATGAGCAGTTCTTC. The encoded protein is CASRSQGGTYNEQFF.

The chain employs TRBV5-6 and TRBJ1-2; possibly TRBD1 for D (5 bases). Trimming took 2 bases from V and 7 from J, leaving 15 bases between them. CDR1 is SGHDT, CDR2 YYEEEE, per germline. CDR3 length: 14 residues. The CDR3 is CASSFMGPPSGYTF. Here the CDR3 DNA reads TGTGCCAGCAGCTTTATGGGGCCGCCCAGTGGCTACACCTTC. Based on the CDR3 plus reference TRBV5-6 and TRBJ1-2, the full variable domain is DAGVTQSPTHLIKTRGQQVTLRCSPKSGHDTVSWYQQALGQGPQFIFQYYEEEERQRGNFPDRFSGHQFPNYSSELNVNALLLGDSALYLCASSFMGPPSGYTFGSGTRLTVV.

This clonotype was observed many times. The chain couples TRBV12-3 or TRBV12-4 to TRBJ2-5; TRBD2 matches 8 bases. The V segment lost 3 bases and the J segment 1 base; nucleotides outside the gene matches: 4. There are 15 residues in the CDR3. The CDR3 is CASSFGAGVQETQYF. The CDR3 nucleotides read TGTGCCAGCAGTTTCGGAGCGGGGGTCCAAGAGACCCAGTACTTC.

DNA for the CDR3: TGTGCCAGCTCACCTGGGCACGCGGACACCGGGGAGCTGTTTTTT. As protein: CASSPGHADTGELFF. The chain carries TRBV18 and TRBJ2-2, with unresolved D. CDR1 KGHSH and CDR2 LQKENI come from the germline V gene. The CDR3 runs 15 residues. Trimming took 3 bases from V and 3 from J, leaving 11 bases between them.

This clonotype was seen only a few times. CDR3 protein: CASSLFGGPEAFF. Here the CDR3 DNA reads TGTGCCAGCAGTTTATTTGGGGGCCCTGAAGCTTTCTTT. The chain combines TRBV27 with TRBJ1-1; maybe TRBD1 (6 bases). The CDR3 is 13 amino acids. V dropped 1 base and J dropped 6 bases, with 9 bases sitting between them. Germline V gene lookup returns CDR1 MNHEY and CDR2 SMNVEV (reference sequence).

In this sample, this clonotype turned up many times. The chain recombines TRBV7-9 with TRBJ2-3; 15 bases line up with TRBD2. The junction had 2 bases not matched to a gene; V was cut back by 3 bases and J by 1 base. The CDR3 covers 17 residues. The V gene's germline CDR1 is SEHNR and CDR2 FQNEAQ (reference sequence). The CDR3 region is CASSLGLAGGRTDTQYF. CDR3 DNA sequence: TGTGCCAGCAGCTTGGGACTAGCGGGAGGCCGCACAGATACGCAGTATTTT. The full variable domain, rest sourced from reference TRBV7-9 and TRBJ2-3, is DTGVSQNPRHKITKRGQNVTFRCDPISEHNRLYWYRQTLGQGPEFLTYFQNEAQLEKSRLLSDRFSAERPKGSFSTLEIQRTEQGDSAMYLCASSLGLAGGRTDTQYFGPGTRLTVL.

This chain joins TRBV11-3 and TRBJ2-1, with D perhaps matching TRBD1 or TRBD2 (5 bases each). V was trimmed by 5 bases and J by 9 bases, leaving 29 bases between them. The CDR3 is made up of 18 amino acids. Germline V lookup: CDR1 SGHNT, CDR2 YENEEA. CDR3 sequence: CASSPGSATLGGFSEQFF. The CDR3 DNA follows: TGTGCCAGCAGCCCAGGATCGGCTACCCTTGGGGGATTCAGTGAGCAGTTCTTC.

This clonotype was recorded many times. The V call is TRBV29-1, the J call TRBJ2-1; TRBD2 aligns across 10 bases. Germline-derived CDR1 and CDR2 are SQVTM and ANQGSEA. V trimming: 6 bases; J trimming: 6 bases; junction bases outside the gene matches: 2. The CDR3 has 12 residues. The CDR3 sequence: CSVWTSGNEQFF. The CDR3, as DNA: TGCAGCGTGTGGACTAGCGGCAATGAGCAGTTCTTC.

This clonotype was detected many times. The rearrangement joins TRBV10-3 to TRBJ2-7; TRBD1 aligns across 8 bases. The CDR3 spans 15 residues. The germline V gene encodes CDR1 ENHRY and CDR2 SYGVKD. V lost 5 bases and J lost 2; bases outside the gene matches: 8. The CDR3 bases are TGTGCCATCAGTCCACGGACAGGGAGAACCTACGAGCAGTACTTC. Its protein is CAISPRTGRTYEQYF.

V gene TRBV7-8 combines with J gene TRBJ2-1; 8 bases are a match to TRBD2. After removal of 5 bases from V and 0 bases from J, the junction contained 6 bases not matched to a gene. In germline, CDR1 is SGHVS, CDR2 FQNEAQ. The CDR3 consists of 16 residues. CDR3 sequence (DNA): TGTGCCAGCAGCGTAAAGCGGGAGAGCTCCTACAATGAGCAGTTCTTC. It codes for CASSVKRESSYNEQFF.

This clonotype occurred a few times. This chain links TRBV12-3 or TRBV12-4 with TRBJ1-4, with unresolved D. The ends were cut back, 5 bases at V and 4 bases at J, with 14 bases in the middle. The CDR3 runs to 15 residues. CDR3 DNA sequence: TGTGCCAGCAGTGGCGTGACCGGCGGTAATGAAAAACTGTTTTTT. Its translation is CASSGVTGGNEKLFF.

The V call is TRBV11-3, the J call TRBJ1-1; D remains ambiguous. The CDR3 length is 13 residues. The V end was cut by 5 bases, the J end by 1 base, with 8 bases between. Per the germline V gene, CDR1 is SGHNT and CDR2 is YENEEA. CDR3 DNA sequence: TGTGCCAGCAGCGAAGTGGCGAACACTGAAGCTTTCTTT. The encoded protein is CASSEVANTEAFF. The full variable domain, rest sourced from reference TRBV11-3 and TRBJ1-1, is EAGVVQSPRYKIIEKKQPVAFWCNPISGHNTLYWYLQNLGQGPELLIRYENEEAVDDSQLPKDRFSAERLKGVDSTLKIQPAELGDSAVYLCASSEVANTEAFFGQGTRLTVV.

The CDR3 DNA follows: TGCAGCGTTGGGGGCCCGGATAGGGAGACCCAGTACTTC. Its protein product is CSVGGPDRETQYF. The chain links TRBV29-1 to TRBJ2-5; possibly TRBD1 for D (5 bases). Germline V gene lookup returns CDR1 SQVTM and CDR2 ANQGSEA. V lost 4 bases and J lost 5, with 14 bases in between. The CDR3 totals 13 residues.

This sequence joins TRBV7-2 and TRBJ1-2, with 8 bases matching TRBD1. V was clipped by 5 bases and J by 3 bases; unmatched bases: 2. The CDR3 has 13 residues. Germline CDR1 is SGHTA and CDR2 is FQGNSA. The CDR3 nucleotides read TGTGCCAGCAGCATGGACAGGGACTATGGCTACACCTTC. It encodes CASSMDRDYGYTF.

The chain links TRBV6-2 or TRBV6-3 to TRBJ2-7, with 8 bases fitting TRBD2. In germline, CDR1 is MNHEY, CDR2 SVGEGT. The V segment lost 6 bases and the J segment 7 bases; nucleotides outside the gene matches: 11. The CDR3 has 14 residues. Here the CDR3 DNA reads TGTGCCAGCAGGCCACTAGCGGCAACCTCGGAGCAGTACTTC. Its protein is CASRPLAATSEQYF.

This clonotype was counted many times. The chain uses TRBV7-9 and TRBJ1-4; D is undetermined. Per the germline V gene, CDR1 is SEHNR and CDR2 is FQNEAQ (reference sequence). V lost 2 bases to trimming and J lost 8 bases, with 12 bases between them. The CDR3 runs to 14 residues. The CDR3 DNA sequence: TGTGCCAGCAGCTTAACACCACGAGGGGAAAAACTGTTTTTT. Amino acids: CASSLTPRGEKLFF.

This clonotype was seen many times. This chain links TRBV12-3 or TRBV12-4 with TRBJ2-1, with 9 bases lining up with TRBD1. V gave up 6 bases and J gave up 1 base; unmatched junction bases: 4. This CDR3 contains 15 residues. The CDR3 spells CASRTQGASYNEQFF. In DNA form, the CDR3 reads TGTGCCAGCAGGACACAGGGGGCTTCCTACAATGAGCAGTTCTTC.

This clonotype was seen repeatedly, ten times or more. The chain links TRBV20-1 to TRBJ2-7; TRBD1 aligns across 12 bases. Unmatched junction bases numbered 4, after V lost 3 bases and J lost 4 bases. Germline assignment: CDR1 DFQATT and CDR2 SNEGSKA (reference sequence). The CDR3 length is 14 residues. This chain's CDR3 is CSARGGQGAYEQYF. In DNA, the CDR3 is TGCAGTGCTAGGGGGGGACAGGGGGCGTACGAGCAGTACTTC.

This clonotype has just a few counts. V is TRBV5-6 and J is TRBJ1-4; a possible D gene is TRBD1 (5 bases). V gave up 2 bases and J gave up 8 bases, with 13 bases separating them. This CDR3 region has 14 residues. The V gene's germline CDR1 is SGHDT and CDR2 YYEEEE. The CDR3 region is CASSFGTSREKLFF. CDR3 DNA sequence: TGTGCCAGCAGCTTCGGGACTTCGAGGGAAAAACTGTTTTTT.

This clonotype was found many times. The V gene is TRBV11-2, the J gene TRBJ1-4; D might be TRBD1 (6 bases). Germline V CDR1 and CDR2: SGHAT, FQNNGV. The CDR3 contains 15 residues. V was cut by 6 bases and J by 8 bases, with 19 bases left in between. The CDR3 reads CASSSNRVVREKLFF. In nucleotides, the CDR3 is TGTGCCAGCAGTTCCAACAGGGTTGTACGGGAAAAACTGTTTTTT.

This clonotype was found a few times. CDR3 coding DNA: TGCAGTGCTAGAGACCCCCAGGGAGCGGCTGAAGCTTTCTTT. Amino acids: CSARDPQGAAEAFF. This rearrangement joins TRBV20-1 to TRBJ1-1, with a tentative D call TRBD1 (5 bases). Germline values: CDR1 DFQATT, CDR2 SNEGSKA (reference sequence). Trimming pared 0 bases from V and 6 bases from J, leaving 14 bases between. The CDR3 contains 14 residues.

In its sample, this clonotype was seen many times. This rearrangement joins TRBV7-3 to TRBJ2-4; D may be TRBD1 or TRBD2 (5 bases each). V was cut by 6 bases and J by 9 bases, with 18 bases left in between. Germline V gene lookup returns CDR1 SGHTA and CDR2 FQGTGA. This CDR3 comprises 14 residues. CDR3 sequence reads: CASSSGPQESIQYF. The CDR3 coding sequence is TGTGCCAGCAGTTCGGGGCCGCAGGAAAGCATTCAGTACTTC.